The clone carrying this TCR beta chain appeared a single time. What it binds is unknown. Genomic DNA (from each subset) was split evenly across several immunoSEQ plates. Profiling relied on immunoSEQ multiplex PCR, and the TCRdb table lists in-frame clones only, not all of them. The top ten hold 1.8% of the sample, which has under 850,000 clones, around 77% seen once. These data originate in a study of shared clonotypes between healthy human individuals. The CDR3 sequence is 13 residues long. The ends were cut back, 4 bases at V and 2 bases at J, with 9 bases in the middle. In germline, CDR1 is SGHAT, CDR2 FQNNGV. Memory CD4+ cells were the fraction left after CD45RA+ naive selection. The study's findings and limits: Relative to their counterparts shared across all four donors, non-shared clonotypes exhibited diminished generation probabilities. The study found roughly 5% of naive CD4 clonotypes shared across several donors.

The chain uses TRBV11-2 and TRBJ2-7; no definite D call. The TCR sequence derives from a young woman in good health. The sequenced sample was memory CD4+ T cells sorted from blood. Subset described: CD45RA-negative fraction. DNA of the CDR3: TGTGCCAGCAGCTACGGAATTACCTACGAGCAGTACTTC. Translated, it gives CASSYGITYEQYF.